Here is one T cell receptor beta chain with its context. This specimen belongs to a study of blood T cell repertoires in COVID-19. At the level of the study: PBMCs, B-cell-depleted T cells, or T cells provided the cDNA or gDNA that made up the material.

Germline V gene lookup returns CDR1 LGHNT and CDR2 FRNRAP. Deletions cut 3 bases from V and 1 base from J, with 6 bases between. The CDR3 length is 13 residues. Some clones are missing from TCRdb's copy, which holds only in-frame ones; the method was immunoSEQ multiplex PCR. The data contain some 230,000 clones, more than 65% of them seen just once; the ten biggest clones take up more than 2%. Sequencing was performed on peripheral blood. The rearrangement links TRBV12-5 to TRBJ1-1; D uncertain. This clonotype was sampled from a woman aged 55-69 years with acute or convalescent COVID-19. The CDR3 DNA is TGTGCTAGTGGTTTATCAGGGAACACTGAAGCTTTCTTT. This codes for CASGLSGNTEAFF. The full variable domain, in which reference TRBV12-5 and TRBJ1-1 provide the parts outside the CDR3, is DARVTQTPRHKVTEMGQEVTMRCQPILGHNTVFWYRQTMMQGLELLAYFRNRAPLDDSGMPKDRFSAEMPDATLATLKIQPSEPRDSAVYFCASGLSGNTEAFFGQGTRLTVV.